This T cell receptor beta chain was identified during a study of blood T cell repertoires in COVID-19. Study in general: Italy, Spain and the United States were the sources of the convalescent and acute COVID-19 samples. T cells, B-cell-depleted T cells, or PBMCs provided the cDNA or gDNA that served as material.

The germline CDR1 and CDR2 sequences are SGDLS and YYNGEE. Trimming cost V 4 bases and J 7 bases, with 11 bases left between them. This CDR3 spans 12 amino acids. Method: immunoSEQ multiplex PCR; TCRdb's copy keeps in-frame clones and lacks some. The top ten clones hold around 2.1% of a sample with about 400,000 clones, around 90% of them seen once. The study recruited people aged 18 to 89 years across under 25 US areas. Grouping used clinical history reported by participants in a survey and questionnaire. This chain connects TRBV9 to TRBJ1-1; D not certain. Input material: PBMCs or T cells enriched from blood (not recorded which). This sequence originates from a woman aged 40 to 49 with acute COVID-19. The CDR3 here is CASSPFGDEAFF. For the CDR3, the DNA is TGTGCCAGCAGCCCATTCGGGGATGAAGCTTTCTTT.